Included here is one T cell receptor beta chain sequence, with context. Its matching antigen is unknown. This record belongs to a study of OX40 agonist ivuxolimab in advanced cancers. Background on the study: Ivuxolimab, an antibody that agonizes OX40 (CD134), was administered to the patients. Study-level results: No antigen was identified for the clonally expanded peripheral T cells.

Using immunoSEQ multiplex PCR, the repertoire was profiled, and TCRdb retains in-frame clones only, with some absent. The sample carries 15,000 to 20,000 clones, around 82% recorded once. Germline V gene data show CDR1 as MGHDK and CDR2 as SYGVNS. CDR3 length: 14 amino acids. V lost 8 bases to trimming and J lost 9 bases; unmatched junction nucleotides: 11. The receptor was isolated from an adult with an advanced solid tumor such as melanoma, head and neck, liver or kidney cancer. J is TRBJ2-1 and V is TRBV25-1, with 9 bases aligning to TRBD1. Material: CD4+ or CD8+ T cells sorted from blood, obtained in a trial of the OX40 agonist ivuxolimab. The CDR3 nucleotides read TGTGCCAGCGGCTCCGGGACAGGGTTCACTGAGCAGTTCTTC. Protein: CASGSGTGFTEQFF.